What follows is one T cell receptor beta chain and its context. Its specific antigen is unknown. No base-level quality is on record; no much larger clone is a single base apart. The donors were included in the validation cohort of approximately 120 subjects, a group kept apart from the roughly 670-subject first cohort. Library preparation was by the immunoSEQ multiplex PCR assay. Under the source paper's analysis protocol: A statistical classification framework was developed to diagnose cytomegalovirus status using the catalog of TCR beta chain sequences. The source is immuneACCESS, and TCRdb retained only in-frame sequences with V and J called. Part of the clones is not carried over; for the studies checked, unresolved V genes explain less than half of this, and the remainder is unexplained. Clonal size and the V and J genes are those of that table, whereas D and trimming came from the DNA. The sample table shows some 200,000 clones, and 85% to 95% are seen once. Together, the top ten hold approximately 1.1% of the sample.

This sample is drawn from a study of cytomegalovirus exposure and HLA in healthy donors (dated by TCRdb to 2016 to 2017). In terms of the full investigation: A later analysis indicated that the 120 validation repertoires were generated on the platform also employed for the 600 to 750 repertoires of the first cohort. The aim of the study was to test whether cataloging public T cell receptors could identify signatures of past pathogen exposure. A separate validation cohort of 90 to 150 different subjects was used in addition to the approximately 670-subject first cohort. To predict cytomegalovirus infection status, the study combined high-throughput TCR immunosequencing, statistical association of individual TCRs with disease status, and machine learning. The full study reports these points: The authors suggested that the approach could potentially be extended to other disease states and immunological phenotypes. All 130 or so repertoires were used to score co-occurrence in the validation cohort in a later analysis, because that analysis had no HLA typing for the cohort. A later analysis found that TCRs clustered in the first cohort also tended to co-occur in the roughly 120 validation repertoires, with 90% to 95% of cluster scores above 0. The classifier was reported to diagnose cytomegalovirus status with high specificity and sensitivity in both the original cohort and the validation cohort. Most TCR sequences were observed very rarely across donors, whereas some public TCRs were present in many individuals. The study listed around 160 TCR beta chains as associated with cytomegalovirus. In vitro tests confirmed that a few of the cytomegalovirus-associated TCR beta chains recognize cytomegalovirus antigens.

The germline V gene sets CDR1 to SGDLS and CDR2 to YYNGEE. Measured from the cysteine to the phenylalanine, the CDR3 is 16 residues long. Just CDR3 DNA is preserved here, 48 bases in frame from base 1. Trimming removed 2 bases from V and 6 bases from J; the gene matches leave 12 bases unexplained. The TCR originated in a woman younger than 30 in good health and CMV-seronegative. Sequenced input: PBMCs. The sequence links TRBV9 to TRBJ2-3, and 7 junctional nucleotides match TRBD2. CDR3 loop: CASSVGWGRAMDTQYF. DNA sequence: TGTGCCAGCAGCGTGGGCTGGGGGAGGGCCATGGATACGCAGTATTTT.